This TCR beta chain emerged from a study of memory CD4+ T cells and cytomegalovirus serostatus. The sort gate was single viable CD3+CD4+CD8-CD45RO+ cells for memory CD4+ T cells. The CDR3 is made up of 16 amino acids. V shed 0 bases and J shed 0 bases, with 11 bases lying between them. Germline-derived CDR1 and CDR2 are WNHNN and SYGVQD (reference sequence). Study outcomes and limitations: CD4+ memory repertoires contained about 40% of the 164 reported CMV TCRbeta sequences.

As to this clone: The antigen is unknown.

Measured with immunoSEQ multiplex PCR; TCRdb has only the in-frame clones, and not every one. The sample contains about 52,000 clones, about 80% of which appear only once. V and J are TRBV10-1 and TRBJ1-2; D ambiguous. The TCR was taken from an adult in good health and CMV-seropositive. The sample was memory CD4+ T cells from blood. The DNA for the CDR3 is TGCGCCAGCAGTGAGTCGGCAGCGCCAGCTAACTATGGCTACACCTTC. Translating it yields CASSESAAPANYGYTF.